This TCR beta chain was recovered during a study of blood T cell repertoires in COVID-19. Study summary: Specimens from acute and convalescent COVID-19 originated in the United States, Italy and Spain. PBMCs, B-cell-depleted T cells, or T cells provided the cDNA or gDNA that made up the material.

In the source study's methods: Estimates of nucleated cell counts were drawn from the amplification of reference gene primers. Some clones are missing from TCRdb's copy, which holds only in-frame ones; the method was immunoSEQ multiplex PCR. That table supplies the V and J calls and clone size; D and trimming were determined from the DNA. This sample carries approximately 80,000 clones, around four fifths of them seen once, and the ten largest clones take 27%. Germline V gene lookup returns CDR1 LGHNA and CDR2 YNFKEQ. The CDR3 contains 15 residues. V shed 5 bases, J shed 3 bases, and the junction held 6 bases outside the gene matches.

The origin of this receptor is a human donor in a cohort sampled during active COVID-19. The sequenced material came from peripheral blood. V gene TRBV4-2 combines with J gene TRBJ2-7, with TRBD2 matching over 11 bases. CDR3 residues: CASSALGTSGYEQYF. In DNA form, the CDR3 reads TGTGCCAGCAGCGCCCTAGGGACTAGCGGCTACGAGCAGTACTTC.